This paragraph covers one T cell receptor beta chain sequence. Its antigen is unknown. This sample was taken from a study of PD-1 blockade in classical Hodgkin lymphoma. Findings and caveats of the study: Complete responders started with a diversity level that resembled newly diagnosed patients at baseline. Relative to healthy donors, newly diagnosed patients reportedly had lower baseline TCR diversity, which was reported as lower still in relapsed/refractory patients.

Germline values: CDR1 MNHNY, CDR2 SVGAGI (reference sequence). J was trimmed by 2 bases and V by 10 bases; bases with no gene match: 5. The CDR3 totals 12 residues. The data were produced by immunoSEQ multiplex PCR, yet TCRdb's version contains in-frame clones alone and is incomplete. Here the sample spans under 60,000 clones, 73% being singletons. No patient escaped relapse after autologous stem cell transplantation, and brentuximab vedotin exposure varied. The chain has TRBV6-6 and TRBJ2-7; TRBD1 matches 7 bases. The TCR was taken from a human donor with classical Hodgkin lymphoma. The sample in question was peripheral blood mononuclear cells (PBMCs), obtained before the second cycle of nivolumab. The CDR3 here is CATGDRTYEQYF. The CDR3 DNA reads as TGTGCCACCGGGGACAGAACCTACGAGCAGTACTTC.